This T cell receptor (beta chain) was sequenced during a study of T cells after yellow fever vaccination. Across the whole study: Fractions containing few cells were prepared with SMART-Seq v4 Ultra Low Input. Findings and limits, study-wide: CD4 and CD8 compartments shared a small share of clonotypes, likely from convergent recombination. The study re-detected most primary-vaccination clones after the booster (around 96% CD4, around 90% CD8). The secondary T-cell response peaked on day 5, not day 15, but was weaker.

Note on this clonotype: No antigen is known for it.

The CDR3 covers 15 residues. V shed 3 bases and J shed 0 bases, with 12 bases lying between them. Germline V CDR1 and CDR2: SGHNT, YYREEE (reference sequence). TCRdb itself ran the 5' RACE reads through MiXCR, one entry per CDR3 protein. The table includes around 340,000 distinct CDR3 sequences, approximately 13% detected once. The input for sequencing was CD4+ T cells sorted from PBMCs, taken 15 days after the yellow fever booster vaccination. This TCR was sampled from a man younger than 35 who received the YFV17D yellow fever vaccine. The gene calls are TRBV5-4 and TRBJ1-1, with no clear D. The chain's CDR3 is CASSWPGSMNTEAFF. CDR3 nucleotide sequence: TGTGCCAGCAGCTGGCCGGGCAGCATGAACACTGAAGCTTTCTTT.